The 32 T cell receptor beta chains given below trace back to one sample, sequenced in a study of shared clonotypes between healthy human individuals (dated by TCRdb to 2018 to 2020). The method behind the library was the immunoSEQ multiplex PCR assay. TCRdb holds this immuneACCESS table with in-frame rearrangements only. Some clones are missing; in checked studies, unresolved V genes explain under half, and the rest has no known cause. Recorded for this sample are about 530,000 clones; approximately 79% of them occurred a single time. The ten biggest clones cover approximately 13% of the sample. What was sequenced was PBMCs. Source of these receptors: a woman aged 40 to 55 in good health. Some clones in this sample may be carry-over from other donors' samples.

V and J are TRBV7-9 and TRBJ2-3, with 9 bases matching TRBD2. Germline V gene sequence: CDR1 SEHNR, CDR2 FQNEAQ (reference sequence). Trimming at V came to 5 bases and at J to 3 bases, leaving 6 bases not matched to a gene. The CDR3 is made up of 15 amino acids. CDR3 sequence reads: CASSAPSGITDTQYF. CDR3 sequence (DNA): TGTGCCAGCAGCGCCCCTAGCGGGATAACAGATACGCAGTATTTT.

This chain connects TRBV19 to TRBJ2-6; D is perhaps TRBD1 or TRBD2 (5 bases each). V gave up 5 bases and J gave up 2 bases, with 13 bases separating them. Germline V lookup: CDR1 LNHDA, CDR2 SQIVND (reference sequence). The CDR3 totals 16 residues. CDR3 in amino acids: CASSSTRGAGANVLTF. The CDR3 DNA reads TGTGCCAGTAGTTCAACAAGGGGAGCTGGGGCCAACGTCCTGACTTTC. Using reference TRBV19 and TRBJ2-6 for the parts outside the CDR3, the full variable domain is DGGITQSPKYLFRKEGQNVTLSCEQNLNHDAMYWYRQDPGQGLRLIYYSQIVNDFQKGDIAEGYSVSREKKESFPLTVTSAQKNPTAFYLCASSSTRGAGANVLTFGAGSRLTVL.

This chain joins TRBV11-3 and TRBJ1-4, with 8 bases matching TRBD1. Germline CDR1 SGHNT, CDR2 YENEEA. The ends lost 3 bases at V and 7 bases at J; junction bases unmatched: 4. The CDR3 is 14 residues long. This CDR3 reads CASSLDRESEKLFF. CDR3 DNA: TGTGCCAGCAGCTTGGACAGGGAAAGTGAAAAACTGTTTTTT.

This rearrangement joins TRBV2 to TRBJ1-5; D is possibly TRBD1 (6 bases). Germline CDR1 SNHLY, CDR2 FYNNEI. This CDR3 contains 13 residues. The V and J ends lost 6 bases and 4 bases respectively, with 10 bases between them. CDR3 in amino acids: CASRTGENQPQHF. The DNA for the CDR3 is TGTGCCAGCAGGACAGGTGAGAATCAGCCCCAGCATTTT.

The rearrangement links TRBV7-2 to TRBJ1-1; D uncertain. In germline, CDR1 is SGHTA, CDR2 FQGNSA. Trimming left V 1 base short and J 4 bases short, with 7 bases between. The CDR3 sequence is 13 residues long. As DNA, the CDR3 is TGTGCCAGCAGCTTAGGTTGGGGCACTGAAGCTTTCTTT. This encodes CASSLGWGTEAFF.

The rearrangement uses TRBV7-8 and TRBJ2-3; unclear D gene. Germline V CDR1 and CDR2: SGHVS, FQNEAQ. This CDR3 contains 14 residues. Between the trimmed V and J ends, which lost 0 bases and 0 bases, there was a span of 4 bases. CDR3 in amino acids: CASSLARSTDTQYF. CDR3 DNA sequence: TGTGCCAGCAGCTTAGCGAGAAGCACAGATACGCAGTATTTT.

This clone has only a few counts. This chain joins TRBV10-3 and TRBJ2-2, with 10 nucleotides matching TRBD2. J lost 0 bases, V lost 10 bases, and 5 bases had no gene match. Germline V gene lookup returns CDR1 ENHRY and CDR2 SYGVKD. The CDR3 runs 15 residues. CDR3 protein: CATRGTSANTGELFF. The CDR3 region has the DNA TGTGCCACCCGGGGGACTAGCGCGAACACCGGGGAGCTGTTTTTT.

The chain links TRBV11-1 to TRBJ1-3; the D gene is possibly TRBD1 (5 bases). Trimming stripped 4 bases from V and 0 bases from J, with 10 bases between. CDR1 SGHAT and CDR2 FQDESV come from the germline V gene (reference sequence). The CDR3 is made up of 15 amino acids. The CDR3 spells CASSSDGHSGNTIYF. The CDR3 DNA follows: TGTGCCAGCAGCTCGGACGGACACTCTGGAAACACCATATATTTT.

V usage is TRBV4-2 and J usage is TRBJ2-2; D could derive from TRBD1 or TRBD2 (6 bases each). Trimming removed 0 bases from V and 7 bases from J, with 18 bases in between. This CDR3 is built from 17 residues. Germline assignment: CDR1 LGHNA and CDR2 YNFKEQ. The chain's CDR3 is CASSQDWGAGKVGELFF. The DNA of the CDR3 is TGTGCCAGCAGCCAAGATTGGGGGGCAGGGAAGGTCGGGGAGCTGTTTTTT.

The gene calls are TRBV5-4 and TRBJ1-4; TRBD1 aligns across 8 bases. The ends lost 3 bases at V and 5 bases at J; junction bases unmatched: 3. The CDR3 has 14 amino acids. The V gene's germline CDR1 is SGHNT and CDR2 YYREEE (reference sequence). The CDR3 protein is CASSSGQGNEKLFF. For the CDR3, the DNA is TGTGCCAGCAGCTCCGGACAGGGAAATGAAAAACTGTTTTTT.

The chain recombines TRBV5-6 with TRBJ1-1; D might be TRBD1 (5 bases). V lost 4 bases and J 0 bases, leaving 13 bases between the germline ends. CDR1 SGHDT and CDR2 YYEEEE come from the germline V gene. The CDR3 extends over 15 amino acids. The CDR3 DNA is TGTGCCAGCAGCACCATGGGGCCCGTGAACACTGAAGCTTTCTTT. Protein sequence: CASSTMGPVNTEAFF.

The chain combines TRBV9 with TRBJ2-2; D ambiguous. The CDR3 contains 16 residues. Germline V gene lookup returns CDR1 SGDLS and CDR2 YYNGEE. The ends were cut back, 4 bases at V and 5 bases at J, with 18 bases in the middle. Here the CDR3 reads CASSPQTHARTGELFF. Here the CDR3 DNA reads TGTGCCAGCAGCCCCCAGACCCACGCGAGAACCGGGGAGCTGTTTTTT.

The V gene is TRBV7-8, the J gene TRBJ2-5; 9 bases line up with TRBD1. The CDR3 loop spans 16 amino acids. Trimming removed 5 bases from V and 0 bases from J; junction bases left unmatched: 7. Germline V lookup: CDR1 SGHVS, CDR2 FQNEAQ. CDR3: CASSLRDRAYQETQYF. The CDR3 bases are TGTGCCAGCAGCCTCCGGGACAGGGCTTACCAAGAGACCCAGTACTTC.

The CDR3 here is CASSLAGRLPNYGYTF. In DNA, the CDR3 is TGTGCCAGCAGCTTAGCCGGCAGGCTCCCTAACTATGGCTACACCTTC. This chain uses TRBV7-9 with TRBJ1-2; D remains unclear. Trimming stripped 0 bases from V and 0 bases from J, with 11 bases between. The CDR3 consists of 16 residues. Germline CDR1 reads SEHNR; CDR2 reads FQNEAQ (reference sequence).

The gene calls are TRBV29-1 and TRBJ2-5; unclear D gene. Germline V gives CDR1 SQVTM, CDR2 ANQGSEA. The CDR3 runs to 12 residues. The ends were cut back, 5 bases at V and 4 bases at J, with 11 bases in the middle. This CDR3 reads CSVQETGETQYF. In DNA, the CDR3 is TGCAGCGTTCAGGAAACGGGAGAGACCCAGTACTTC. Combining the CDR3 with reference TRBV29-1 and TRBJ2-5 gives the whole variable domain SAVISQKPSRDICQRGTSLTIQCQVDSQVTMMFWYRQQPGQSLTLIATANQGSEATYESGFVIDKFPISRPNLTFSTLTVSNMSPEDSSIYLCSVQETGETQYFGPGTRLLVL.

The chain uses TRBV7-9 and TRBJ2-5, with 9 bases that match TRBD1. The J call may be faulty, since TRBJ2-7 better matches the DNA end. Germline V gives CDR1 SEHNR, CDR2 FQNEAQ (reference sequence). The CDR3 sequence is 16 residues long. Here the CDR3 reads CASSSAGTGLTYEQYF. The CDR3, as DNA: TGTGCCAGCAGCTCGGCCGGGACAGGGTTGACCTACGAGCAGTACTTC.

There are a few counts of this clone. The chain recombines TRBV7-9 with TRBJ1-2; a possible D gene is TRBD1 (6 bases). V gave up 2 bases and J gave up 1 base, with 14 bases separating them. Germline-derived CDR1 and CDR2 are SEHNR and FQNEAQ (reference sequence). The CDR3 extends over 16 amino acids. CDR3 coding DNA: TGTGCCAGCAGCTTACCAGGGGTCCGGTATAACTATGGCTACACCTTC. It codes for CASSLPGVRYNYGYTF.

In DNA form, the CDR3 reads TGTGCCAGCAGCTTTTCTCCGGGGGCGGATACGCAGTATTTT. Translated: CASSFSPGADTQYF. The chain is built from TRBV7-2 and TRBJ2-3; perhaps D is TRBD1 or TRBD2 (6 bases each). The V end was cut by 3 bases, the J end by 6 bases, with 13 bases between. The CDR3 length is 14 residues. The germline gives CDR1 SGHTA, CDR2 FQGNSA.

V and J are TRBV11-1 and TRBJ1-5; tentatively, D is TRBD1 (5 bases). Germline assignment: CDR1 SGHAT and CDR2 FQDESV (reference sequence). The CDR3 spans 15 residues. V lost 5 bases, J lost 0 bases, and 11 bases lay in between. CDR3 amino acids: CASSPDINSNQPQHF. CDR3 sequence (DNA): TGTGCCAGCAGCCCGGACATAAATAGCAATCAGCCCCAGCATTTT.

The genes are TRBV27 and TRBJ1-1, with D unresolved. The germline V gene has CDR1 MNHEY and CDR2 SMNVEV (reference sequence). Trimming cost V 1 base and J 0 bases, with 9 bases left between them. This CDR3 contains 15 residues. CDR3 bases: TGTGCCAGCAGTTTATGGGGAGAGGTGAACACTGAAGCTTTCTTT. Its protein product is CASSLWGEVNTEAFF.

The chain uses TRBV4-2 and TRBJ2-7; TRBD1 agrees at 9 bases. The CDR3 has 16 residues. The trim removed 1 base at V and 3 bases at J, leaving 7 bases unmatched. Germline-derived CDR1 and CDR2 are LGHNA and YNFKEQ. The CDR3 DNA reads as TGTGCCAGCAGCCAAGGGGGGACAGGGATCGTCTACGAGCAGTACTTC. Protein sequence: CASSQGGTGIVYEQYF.

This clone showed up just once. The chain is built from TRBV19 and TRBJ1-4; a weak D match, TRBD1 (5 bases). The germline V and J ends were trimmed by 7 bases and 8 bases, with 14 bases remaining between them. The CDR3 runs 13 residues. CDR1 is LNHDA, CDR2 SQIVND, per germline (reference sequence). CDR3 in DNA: TGTGCCAGTAACGGGGCTTTAGGAGAAAAACTGTTTTTT. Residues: CASNGALGEKLFF.

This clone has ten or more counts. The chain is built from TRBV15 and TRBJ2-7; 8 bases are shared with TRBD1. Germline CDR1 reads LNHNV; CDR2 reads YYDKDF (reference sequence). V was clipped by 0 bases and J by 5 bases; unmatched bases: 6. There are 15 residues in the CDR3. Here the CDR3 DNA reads TGTGCCACCAGCAGAGATAATCAGGGGGCAGACGAGCAGTACTTC. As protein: CATSRDNQGADEQYF.

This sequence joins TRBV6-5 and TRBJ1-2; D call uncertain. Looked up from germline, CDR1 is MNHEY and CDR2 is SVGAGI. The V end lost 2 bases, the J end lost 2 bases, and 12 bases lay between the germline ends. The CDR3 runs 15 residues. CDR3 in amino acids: CASSYGRGNNYGYTF. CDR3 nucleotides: TGTGCCAGCAGTTACGGGCGGGGAAACAACTATGGCTACACCTTC.

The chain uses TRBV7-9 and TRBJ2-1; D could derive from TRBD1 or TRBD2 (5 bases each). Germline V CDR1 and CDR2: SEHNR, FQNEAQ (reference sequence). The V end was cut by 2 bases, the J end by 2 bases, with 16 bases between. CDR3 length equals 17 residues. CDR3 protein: CASSLMAGEGPYNEQFF. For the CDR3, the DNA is TGTGCCAGCAGCTTAATGGCGGGCGAGGGGCCCTACAATGAGCAGTTCTTC.

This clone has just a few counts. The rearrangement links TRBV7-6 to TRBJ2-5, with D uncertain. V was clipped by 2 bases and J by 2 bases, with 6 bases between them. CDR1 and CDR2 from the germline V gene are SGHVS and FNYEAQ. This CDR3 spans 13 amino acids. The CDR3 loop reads CASSLPPQETQYF. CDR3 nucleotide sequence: TGTGCCAGCAGCTTACCGCCACAAGAGACCCAGTACTTC.

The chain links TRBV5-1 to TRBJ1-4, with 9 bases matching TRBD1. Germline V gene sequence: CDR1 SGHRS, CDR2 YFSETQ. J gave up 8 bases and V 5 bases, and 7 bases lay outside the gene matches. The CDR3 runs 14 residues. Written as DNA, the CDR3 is TGCGCCAGCAGGATCGGGACAGGGCGGGAAAAACTGTTTTTT. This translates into CASRIGTGREKLFF. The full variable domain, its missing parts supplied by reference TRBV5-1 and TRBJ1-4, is KAGVTQTPRYLIKTRGQQVTLSCSPISGHRSVSWYQQTPGQGLQFLFEYFSETQRNKGNFPGRFSGRQFSNSRSEMNVSTLELGDSALYLCASRIGTGREKLFFGSGTQLSVL.

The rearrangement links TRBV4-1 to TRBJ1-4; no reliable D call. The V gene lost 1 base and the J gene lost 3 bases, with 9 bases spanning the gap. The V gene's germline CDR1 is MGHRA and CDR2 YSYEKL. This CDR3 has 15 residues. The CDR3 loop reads CASSQVDGANEKLFF. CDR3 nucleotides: TGCGCCAGCAGCCAAGTTGACGGAGCTAATGAAAAACTGTTTTTT.

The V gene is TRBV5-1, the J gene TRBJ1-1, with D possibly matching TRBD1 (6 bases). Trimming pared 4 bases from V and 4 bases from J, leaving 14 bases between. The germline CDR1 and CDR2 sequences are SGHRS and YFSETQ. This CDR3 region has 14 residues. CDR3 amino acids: CASSSTGLGTEAFF. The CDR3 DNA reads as TGCGCCAGCAGCAGTACAGGGTTGGGCACTGAAGCTTTCTTT.

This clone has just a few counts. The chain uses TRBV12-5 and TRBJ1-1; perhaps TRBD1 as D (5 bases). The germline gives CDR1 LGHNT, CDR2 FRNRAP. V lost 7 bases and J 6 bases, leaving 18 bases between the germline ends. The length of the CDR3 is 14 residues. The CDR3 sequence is CASARDSPTSEAFF. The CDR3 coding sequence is TGTGCTAGTGCCCGCGACAGCCCAACATCTGAAGCTTTCTTT.

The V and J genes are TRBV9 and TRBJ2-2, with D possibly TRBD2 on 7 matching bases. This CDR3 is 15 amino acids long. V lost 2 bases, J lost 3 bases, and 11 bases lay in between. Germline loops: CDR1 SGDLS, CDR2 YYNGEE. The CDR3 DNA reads TGTGCCAGCAGCGTCGCGGGGGCAGACACCGGGGAGCTGTTTTTT. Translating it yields CASSVAGADTGELFF.

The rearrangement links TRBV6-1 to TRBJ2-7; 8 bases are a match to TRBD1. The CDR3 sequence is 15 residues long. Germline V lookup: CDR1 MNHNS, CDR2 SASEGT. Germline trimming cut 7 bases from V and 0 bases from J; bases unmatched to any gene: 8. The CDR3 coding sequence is TGTGCCAGCACCTGGGGGGACAGGAACTCCTACGAGCAGTACTTC. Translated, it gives CASTWGDRNSYEQYF.